A single sample gave rise to the 25 T cell receptor beta chains below, sequenced in a study of T cell repertoires in cytomegalovirus infection. TCRdb re-called the reads through MiXCR, storing one row per CDR3 protein. This table has about 500,000 distinct CDR3 sequences, 33% appearing once. Antigens of these TCRs are unknown. Sequenced material: cultured PBMCs, taken from culture after CMV antigen stimulation. These receptors were taken from a human donor in good health (CMV status not recorded). Some clones in this sample may be carry-over from other donors' samples.

V is TRBV20-1 and J is TRBJ1-6; 8 nucleotides align to TRBD1. Germline values: CDR1 DFQATT, CDR2 SNEGSKA (reference sequence). The J segment lost 10 bases and the V segment lost 3 bases, leaving 14 bases of the junction unmatched. This CDR3 has 16 amino acids. CDR3 sequence: CSARARTGSDRSPLHF. The DNA for the CDR3 is TGCAGTGCTAGGGCTAGGACAGGGTCGGATAGGTCACCCCTCCACTTT.

This clonotype was seen at least ten times. The rearrangement uses TRBV5-6 and TRBJ1-1; no reliable D call. The CDR3 totals 13 residues. Germline V lookup: CDR1 SGHDT, CDR2 YYEEEE. V lost 1 base and J 6 bases, leaving 10 bases between the germline ends. The CDR3 sequence is CASSLLGISEAFF. The CDR3 DNA is TGTGCCAGCAGCTTGTTAGGGATCTCTGAAGCTTTCTTT.

This clonotype was found a few times. DNA for the CDR3: TGTGCCAGCAGCCGGGACAGACACTACGAGCAGTACTTC. Translating it yields CASSRDRHYEQYF. The rearrangement joins TRBV28 to TRBJ2-7; TRBD1 matches 7 bases. The CDR3 has 13 residues. In germline, CDR1 is MDHEN, CDR2 SYDVKM. Germline trimming cut 6 bases from V and 3 bases from J; bases unmatched to any gene: 5.

This rearrangement joins TRBV19 to TRBJ2-1; maybe TRBD1 (6 bases). Trimming pared 6 bases from V and 9 bases from J, leaving 15 bases between. The CDR3 contains 13 residues. In germline, CDR1 is LNHDA, CDR2 SQIVND (reference sequence). CDR3: CASSIQGFGEQFF. The CDR3 nucleotides are TGTGCCAGTAGCATACAGGGATTTGGTGAGCAGTTCTTC.

This clonotype was observed at least ten times. This sequence joins TRBV12-3 or TRBV12-4 and TRBJ2-2; 8 nucleotides agree with TRBD2. The CDR3 is 15 amino acids. The ends lost 5 bases at V and 3 bases at J; junction bases unmatched: 5. The CDR3 spells CASSRTSSYTGELFF. DNA of the CDR3: TGTGCCAGCAGTAGGACTAGCTCCTACACCGGGGAGCTGTTTTTT.

This clonotype was seen a handful of times. The V gene is TRBV11-2, the J gene TRBJ1-4; no reliable D call. CDR1 and CDR2 from the germline V gene are SGHAT and FQNNGV. V lost 7 bases to trimming and J lost 4 bases, with 13 bases between them. The CDR3 runs to 14 residues. CDR3 DNA: TGTGCCAGCACCAAAGTGGACCGTAATGAAAAACTGTTTTTT. Protein sequence: CASTKVDRNEKLFF.

The chain combines TRBV7-9 with TRBJ2-5; 8 bases fit TRBD1. Germline CDR1 reads SEHNR; CDR2 reads FQNEAQ (reference sequence). The junction had 8 bases not matched to a gene; V was cut back by 4 bases and J by 4 bases. CDR3 length: 15 amino acids. CDR3 sequence (DNA): TGTGCCAGCAGCTCAGGAGACAGGGGAAGAGAGACCCAGTACTTC. Protein product: CASSSGDRGRETQYF.

This clonotype was seen a handful of times. The V and J genes are TRBV12-3 or TRBV12-4 and TRBJ1-2; 7 bases fit TRBD1. V shed 8 bases and J 4 bases; nucleotides not matched to a gene: 7. This CDR3 spans 13 amino acids. The CDR3 protein is CASQGGGTYGYTF. The DNA of the CDR3 is TGTGCCAGCCAAGGAGGGGGCACCTATGGCTACACCTTC.

This clonotype was observed at least ten times. CDR3 nucleotide sequence: TGTGCCAGCAGCTTAGATCCAGGGCCCGACTATGGCTACACCTTC. Translated, it gives CASSLDPGPDYGYTF. The V call is TRBV7-2, the J call TRBJ1-2, with a tentative D call TRBD1 (5 bases). The CDR3 length is 15 residues. Per the germline V gene, CDR1 is SGHTA and CDR2 is FQGNSA. The V end was cut by 1 base, the J end by 3 bases, with 12 bases between.

This clonotype has only a few counts. The gene calls are TRBV11-2 and TRBJ2-7, with D uncertain. V was clipped by 5 bases and J by 11 bases, with 16 bases between them. CDR3 length equals 12 residues. Germline lookup yields CDR1 SGHAT and CDR2 FQNNGV. This CDR3 is CASSHRVSREYV. The CDR3 nucleotides are TGTGCCAGCAGCCATCGGGTCTCCCGCGAGTACGTC.

The chain is built from TRBV29-1 and TRBJ1-1; D unresolved. The CDR3 sequence is 14 residues long. Germline V CDR1 and CDR2: SQVTM, ANQGSEA. V lost 6 bases and J lost 2, with 16 bases in between. The CDR3 DNA reads TGCAGCGTCGGAAGACTGCTTTATAACACTGAAGCTTTCTTT. As protein: CSVGRLLYNTEAFF.

This clonotype was detected many times. This chain connects TRBV7-8 to TRBJ2-3; 9 bases align to TRBD1. Losses at the gene ends were 1 base for V and 5 bases for J; bases not matched to a gene: 7. The CDR3 is made up of 16 amino acids. Germline V gene lookup returns CDR1 SGHVS and CDR2 FQNEAQ. CDR3: CASSLGRGQGLDTQYF. CDR3 DNA: TGTGCCAGCAGCTTAGGCCGGGGACAGGGTCTAGATACGCAGTATTTT.

The sample holds a few counts of this clonotype. This chain uses TRBV7-2 with TRBJ1-2; no firm D call. Trimming cost V 4 bases and J 7 bases, with 4 bases left between them. Germline CDR1 and CDR2: SGHTA and FQGNSA. This CDR3 spans 10 amino acids. The CDR3, as DNA: TGTGCCAGCAGCTCCAGTGGCTACACCTTC. It yields the protein CASSSSGYTF.

The chain carries TRBV7-2 and TRBJ1-5, with D possibly TRBD1 on 6 matching bases. V was clipped by 5 bases and J by 5 bases, with 13 bases between them. Germline lookup yields CDR1 SGHTA and CDR2 FQGNSA. CDR3 length equals 14 residues. The CDR3 protein is CASSRGGRHQPQHF. Here the CDR3 DNA reads TGTGCCAGCAGCCGCGGGGGGCGTCATCAGCCCCAGCATTTT. Full variable domain (rest looked up from reference TRBV7-2 and TRBJ1-5): GAGVSQSPSNKVTEKGKDVELRCDPISGHTALYWYRQSLGQGLEFLIYFQGNSAPDKSGLPSDRFSAERTGGSVSTLTIQRTQQEDSAVYLCASSRGGRHQPQHFGDGTRLSIL.

The J gene is TRBJ2-3, the V gene TRBV6-1, with 12 bases aligning to TRBD2. The CDR3 is 18 residues long. Germline lookup yields CDR1 MNHNS and CDR2 SASEGT. The V gene end was trimmed by 4 bases and the J gene end by 3 bases; junction bases not matched to a gene: 11. The CDR3 loop is CASSGRWTSGIGTDTQYF. The CDR3, as DNA: TGTGCCAGCAGTGGAAGATGGACTAGCGGGATCGGGACAGATACGCAGTATTTT.

This chain uses TRBV27 with TRBJ2-7, with 7 bases that match TRBD1. This CDR3 spans 15 amino acids. After removal of 8 bases from V and 3 bases from J, the junction contained 13 bases not matched to a gene. The germline V gene has CDR1 MNHEY and CDR2 SMNVEV (reference sequence). CDR3 DNA: TGTGCCAGCGTGAAGTCTGACAGGGTAGGCTACGAGCAGTACTTC. As protein: CASVKSDRVGYEQYF.

This chain links TRBV18 with TRBJ2-1; 15 nucleotides line up with TRBD2. This CDR3 is built from 21 residues. V shed 1 base, J shed 8 bases, and the junction held 18 bases outside the gene matches. Looked up from germline, CDR1 is KGHSH and CDR2 is LQKENI. The CDR3 is CASSPLRTSGRDLLLWDEQFF. The CDR3 coding sequence is TGTGCCAGCTCACCACTGAGGACTAGCGGGAGGGATCTACTATTGTGGGATGAGCAGTTCTTC.

The CDR3 region has the DNA TGCAGCGGAACAGGGGGCGCGGACACCGGGGAGCTGTTTTTT. Protein: CSGTGGADTGELFF. The chain employs TRBV29-1 and TRBJ2-2, with TRBD1 matching over 9 bases. This CDR3 has 14 amino acids. Looked up from germline, CDR1 is SQVTM and CDR2 is ANQGSEA. With V trimmed by 7 bases and J by 3 bases, 6 bases remained unmatched.

The V and J genes are TRBV4-1 and TRBJ2-7, with D perhaps TRBD2 (6 bases). V was cut by 1 base and J by 0 bases, with 19 bases left in between. Germline CDR1 MGHRA, CDR2 YSYEKL. The CDR3 extends over 18 amino acids. The CDR3 DNA reads as TGCGCCAGCAGCCAAGGCCGGGGGACTCCCGCCAGCTCCTACGAGCAGTACGTC. It specifies CASSQGRGTPASSYEQYV.

The chain has TRBV28 and TRBJ2-7; the match to TRBD1 covers 10 bases. Losses at the gene ends were 6 bases for V and 5 bases for J; bases not matched to a gene: 4. The CDR3 sequence is 13 residues long. Looked up from germline, CDR1 is MDHEN and CDR2 is SYDVKM. CDR3 loop: CASRGTGVHEQYF. The CDR3 nucleotides read TGTGCCAGCAGGGGGACAGGGGTGCACGAGCAGTACTTC.

V gene TRBV20-1 combines with J gene TRBJ2-6; the D gene is possibly TRBD2 (7 bases). Per germline, CDR1 DFQATT and CDR2 SNEGSKA (reference sequence). The CDR3 is 16 amino acids. Trimming shortened V by 5 bases and J by 1 base, and 15 bases separated the two germline ends. Here the CDR3 DNA reads TGCAGTGCTCCCCCCGGGGGGCCATCTGGGGCCAACGTCCTGACTTTC. This codes for CSAPPGGPSGANVLTF.

This clonotype was seen a few times. The rearrangement joins TRBV24-1 to TRBJ1-5; D gene uncertain. The CDR3 is made up of 18 amino acids. V gave up 3 bases and J gave up 2 bases, with 19 bases separating them. Germline values: CDR1 KGHDR, CDR2 SFDVKD. The CDR3 is CATSDTSGTPYGNQPQHF. CDR3 bases: TGTGCCACCAGTGATACATCGGGCACCCCGTACGGCAATCAGCCCCAGCATTTT.

This clonotype was detected only a few times. The J gene is TRBJ2-7, the V gene TRBV7-2; possible D gene TRBD1, 6 bases. V was cut by 7 bases and J by 2 bases, with 15 bases left in between. CDR1 SGHTA and CDR2 FQGNSA come from the germline V gene. The CDR3 extends over 14 amino acids. This CDR3 reads CASNQGSLPYEQYF. The DNA for the CDR3 is TGTGCCAGCAACCAGGGGTCCCTCCCCTACGAGCAGTACTTC. The variable domain in full, with the rest retrieved from reference TRBV7-2 and TRBJ2-7, is GAGVSQSPSNKVTEKGKDVELRCDPISGHTALYWYRQSLGQGLEFLIYFQGNSAPDKSGLPSDRFSAERTGGSVSTLTIQRTQQEDSAVYLCASNQGSLPYEQYFGPGTRLTVT.

This clonotype was counted a few times. V and J are TRBV5-6 and TRBJ2-4; TRBD1 matches at 7 bases. The CDR3 sequence is 14 residues long. With V trimmed by 4 bases and J by 1 base, 2 bases remained unmatched. Per the germline V gene, CDR1 is SGHDT and CDR2 is YYEEEE. The DNA of the CDR3 is TGTGCCAGCAGCGTACAGGGGGCCAAAAACATTCAGTACTTC. Translated, it gives CASSVQGAKNIQYF.

V is TRBV3-1 and J is TRBJ2-5; the match to TRBD2 covers 15 bases. The V and J ends lost 4 bases and 1 base, in that order; junction bases with no gene match: 10. Germline V gene data show CDR1 as LGHDT and CDR2 as YNNKEL (reference sequence). The CDR3 extends over 19 amino acids. CDR3 sequence: CASSPGLAGGLVGQETQYF. The CDR3 bases are TGTGCCAGCAGCCCTGGACTAGCGGGAGGGCTTGTAGGCCAAGAGACCCAGTACTTC.